This T cell receptor beta chain was recorded in a study of control samples from healthy donors and cancer patients. Sequencing used immunoSEQ multiplex PCR; TCRdb keeps in-frame clones, though not all of them. The sample comprises around 120,000 clones, more than 80% of which are singletons, and 0.95% to 1.3% rests with the top ten. Sequenced: PBMCs. This TCR was recovered from a woman aged 45-65 years with colorectal cancer.

DNA of the CDR3: TGTGCCAGCAGCTCCAGGATCAGCCGGGGTTACTATGGCTACACCTTC. It codes for CASSSRISRGYYGYTF. The chain combines TRBV5-6 with TRBJ1-2; no reliable D call. Germline CDR1 is SGHDT and CDR2 is YYEEEE. This CDR3 is built from 16 residues. The germline V and J ends were trimmed by 3 bases and 3 bases, with 18 bases remaining between them.